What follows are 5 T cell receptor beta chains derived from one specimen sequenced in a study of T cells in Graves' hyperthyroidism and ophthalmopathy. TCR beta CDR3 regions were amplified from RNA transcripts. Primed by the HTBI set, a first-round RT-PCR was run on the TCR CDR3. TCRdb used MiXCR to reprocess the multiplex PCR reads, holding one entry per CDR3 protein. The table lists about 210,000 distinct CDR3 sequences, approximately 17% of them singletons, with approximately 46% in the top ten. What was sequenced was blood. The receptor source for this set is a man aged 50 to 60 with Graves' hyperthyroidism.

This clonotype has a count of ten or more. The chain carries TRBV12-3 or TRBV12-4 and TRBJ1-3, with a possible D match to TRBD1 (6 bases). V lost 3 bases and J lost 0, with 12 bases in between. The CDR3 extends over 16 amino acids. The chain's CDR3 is CASSFGSGASGNTIYF. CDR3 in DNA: TGTGCCAGCAGTTTTGGCTCAGGGGCCTCTGGAAACACCATATATTTT.

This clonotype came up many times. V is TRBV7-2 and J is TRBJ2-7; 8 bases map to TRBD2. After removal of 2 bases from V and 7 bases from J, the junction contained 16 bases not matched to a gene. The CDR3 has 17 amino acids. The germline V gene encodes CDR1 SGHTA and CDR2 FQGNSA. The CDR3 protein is CASSLSSLAGDTWEQYF. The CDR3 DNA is TGTGCCAGCAGCTTAAGTTCCCTAGCGGGCGACACTTGGGAGCAGTACTTC.

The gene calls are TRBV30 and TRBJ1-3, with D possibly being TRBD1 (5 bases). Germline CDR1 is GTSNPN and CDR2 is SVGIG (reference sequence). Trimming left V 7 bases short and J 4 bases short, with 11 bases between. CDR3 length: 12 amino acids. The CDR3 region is CASEGVGNTIYF. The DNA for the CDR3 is TGTGCCTCCGAAGGGGTAGGAAACACCATATATTTT.

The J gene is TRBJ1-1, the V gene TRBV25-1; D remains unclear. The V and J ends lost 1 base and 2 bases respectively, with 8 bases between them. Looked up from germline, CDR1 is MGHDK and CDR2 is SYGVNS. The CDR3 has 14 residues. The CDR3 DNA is TGTGCCAGCAGTGAATCCCCAGATAACACTGAAGCTTTCTTT. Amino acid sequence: CASSESPDNTEAFF.

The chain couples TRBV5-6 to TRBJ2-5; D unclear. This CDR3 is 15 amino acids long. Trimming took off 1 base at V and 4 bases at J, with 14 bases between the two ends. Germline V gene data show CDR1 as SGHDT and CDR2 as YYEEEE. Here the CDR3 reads CASSLLTAALETQYF. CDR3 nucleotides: TGTGCCAGCAGCTTGTTGACCGCGGCCTTAGAGACCCAGTACTTC.